These T cell receptor beta chains were read from a single sample in a study of shared clonotypes between healthy human individuals. Repertoires were generated with immunoSEQ multiplex PCR, while TCRdb's copy carries only in-frame clones and drops some. The table has about 1 million clones, approximately 80% seen once. The material sequenced was memory CD4+ T cells from PBMCs. The receptor set was obtained from a young man in good health. Some clones in this sample may be carry-over from other donors' samples. Each CDR3 is given with its conserved first and last residue. The order of the fields is D gene, J gene, clone size, V gene, CDR3 protein, CDR3 DNA. The D gene is left open where the match is weak. Clone size is not always given. Where it is, it says once, few, many or a class for expanded clones.

D gene: NA; J gene: TRBJ1-5; clone size: NA; V gene: TRBV28; CDR3 protein: CASSLASWGSYSNQPQHF; CDR3 DNA: TGTGCCAGCAGTTTGGCGTCATGGGGCAGTTATAGCAATCAGCCCCAGCATTTT
D gene: NA; J gene: TRBJ1-2; clone size: NA; V gene: TRBV28; CDR3 protein: CASSLAGTARGYTF; CDR3 DNA: TGTGCCAGCAGTTTGGCCGGGACTGCGAGGGGCTACACCTTC
D gene: TRBD1; J gene: TRBJ2-5; clone size: NA; V gene: TRBV28; CDR3 protein: CASSFLNAGTGDLWTQYF; CDR3 DNA: TGTGCCAGCAGTTTTCTCAATGCCGGGACAGGGGACTTGTGGACCCAGTACTTC
D gene: TRBD2; J gene: TRBJ2-7; clone size: NA; V gene: TRBV18; CDR3 protein: CASSPWGGIYEQYF; CDR3 DNA: TGTGCCAGCTCACCCTGGGGGGGAATCTACGAGCAGTACTTC
D gene: NA; J gene: TRBJ2-7; clone size: once; V gene: TRBV7-2; CDR3 protein: CASSFESRGIYEQYF; CDR3 DNA: TGTGCCAGCAGCTTCGAGTCGCGCGGGATTTACGAGCAGTACTTC
D gene: NA; J gene: TRBJ1-5; clone size: many; V gene: TRBV7-2; CDR3 protein: CASSLGGQPQHF; CDR3 DNA: TGTGCCAGCAGCTTAGGTGGTCAGCCCCAGCATTTT
D gene: NA; J gene: TRBJ2-5; clone size: NA; V gene: TRBV7-8; CDR3 protein: CASSLDGRARGETQYF; CDR3 DNA: TGTGCCAGCAGCTTAGATGGGAGGGCGAGGGGGGAGACCCAGTACTTC
D gene: NA; J gene: TRBJ1-1; clone size: NA; V gene: TRBV5-1; CDR3 protein: CASSLVLGNTEAFF; CDR3 DNA: TGCGCCAGCAGCTTGGTTCTCGGGAACACTGAAGCTTTCTTT
D gene: NA; J gene: TRBJ2-3; clone size: once; V gene: TRBV5-6; CDR3 protein: CASSLTTDTQYF; CDR3 DNA: TGTGCCAGCAGCTTGACAACAGATACGCAGTATTTT
D gene: NA; J gene: TRBJ2-7; clone size: NA; V gene: TRBV6-1; CDR3 protein: CASSEMGGSAPYEQYF; CDR3 DNA: TGTGCCAGCAGTGAAATGGGGGGCTCAGCCCCCTACGAGCAGTACTTC
D gene: NA; J gene: TRBJ2-1; clone size: NA; V gene: TRBV6-6; CDR3 protein: CASSVQNNEQFF; CDR3 DNA: TGTGCCAGCAGTGTCCAGAACAATGAGCAGTTCTTC
D gene: TRBD1; J gene: TRBJ1-5; clone size: NA; V gene: TRBV6-1; CDR3 protein: CASVIAGQPNQPQHF; CDR3 DNA: TGTGCCAGTGTAATCGCGGGACAGCCCAATCAGCCCCAGCATTTT
D gene: NA; J gene: TRBJ2-7; clone size: NA; V gene: TRBV5-1; CDR3 protein: CASSFGSLVYEQYF; CDR3 DNA: TGCGCCAGCAGCTTCGGGAGTTTGGTGTACGAGCAGTACTTC
D gene: TRBD2; J gene: TRBJ2-1; clone size: NA; V gene: TRBV5-1; CDR3 protein: CASSSGLAATNEQFF; CDR3 DNA: TGCGCCAGCAGCTCGGGACTAGCGGCGACCAATGAGCAGTTCTTC
D gene: NA; J gene: TRBJ2-5; clone size: NA; V gene: TRBV7-9; CDR3 protein: CASSLTGTRQETQYF; CDR3 DNA: TGTGCCAGCAGTTTGACCGGGACACGCCAAGAGACCCAGTACTTC
D gene: TRBD1; J gene: TRBJ1-6; clone size: NA; V gene: TRBV25-1; CDR3 protein: CASRRSGTAYNSPLHF; CDR3 DNA: TGTGCCAGCAGAAGGTCCGGGACAGCATATAATTCACCCCTCCACTTT
D gene: NA; J gene: TRBJ1-1; clone size: once; V gene: TRBV11-2; CDR3 protein: CASSLVVSGAFF; CDR3 DNA: TGTGCCAGCAGCTTAGTGGTTTCTGGGGCTTTCTTT
D gene: NA; J gene: TRBJ2-5; clone size: NA; V gene: TRBV6-1; CDR3 protein: CASSALPGGETQYF; CDR3 DNA: TGTGCCAGCAGTGCACTCCCAGGGGGGGAGACCCAGTACTTC
D gene: NA; J gene: TRBJ1-1; clone size: NA; V gene: TRBV18; CDR3 protein: CASSPSWGSDTEAFF; CDR3 DNA: TGTGCCAGCTCACCAAGCTGGGGTAGCGACACTGAAGCTTTCTTT
D gene: TRBD2; J gene: TRBJ2-7; clone size: NA; V gene: TRBV6-6; CDR3 protein: CASSDSGSSYEQYF; CDR3 DNA: TGTGCCAGCAGCGATAGCGGGAGCTCCTACGAGCAGTACTTC
D gene: NA; J gene: TRBJ2-5; clone size: NA; V gene: TRBV27; CDR3 protein: CASSSSGITQYF; CDR3 DNA: TGTGCCAGCAGTTCGTCCGGGATTACCCAGTACTTC
D gene: TRBD2; J gene: TRBJ2-5; clone size: NA; V gene: TRBV5-1; CDR3 protein: CASSGLGGNQETQYF; CDR3 DNA: TGCGCCAGCAGCGGACTGGGAGGGAACCAAGAGACCCAGTACTTC
D gene: NA; J gene: TRBJ1-3; clone size: NA; V gene: TRBV5-3; CDR3 protein: CARSLLGSGNTIYF; CDR3 DNA: TGTGCCAGAAGCTTACTGGGGTCTGGAAACACCATATATTTT
D gene: NA; J gene: TRBJ2-7; clone size: NA; V gene: TRBV28; CDR3 protein: CASSFILASYEQYF; CDR3 DNA: TGTGCCAGCAGTTTTATCTTGGCCTCCTACGAGCAGTACTTC
D gene: TRBD2; J gene: TRBJ2-7; clone size: NA; V gene: TRBV7-3; CDR3 protein: CASRPLAGGYEQYF; CDR3 DNA: TGTGCCAGCAGGCCGCTAGCGGGAGGTTACGAGCAGTACTTC
D gene: NA; J gene: TRBJ2-7; clone size: once; V gene: TRBV18; CDR3 protein: CASSPGGAGFSYEQYF; CDR3 DNA: TGTGCCAGCTCACCGGGGGGGGCAGGCTTCTCCTACGAGCAGTACTTC
D gene: TRBD2; J gene: TRBJ2-7; clone size: NA; V gene: TRBV10-3; CDR3 protein: CAISAGGTSGSYKGGEQYF; CDR3 DNA: TGTGCCATCAGTGCAGGAGGTACTAGCGGGAGCTACAAAGGTGGCGAGCAGTACTTC
D gene: TRBD2; J gene: TRBJ2-7; clone size: NA; V gene: TRBV11-2; CDR3 protein: CASSGTIATAGVRYF; CDR3 DNA: TGTGCCAGCAGCGGCACAATCGCGACTGCGGGAGTAAGGTACTTC
D gene: NA; J gene: TRBJ1-3; clone size: NA; V gene: TRBV9; CDR3 protein: CASSASSGNTIYF; CDR3 DNA: TGTGCCAGCAGCGCGTCCAGTGGAAACACCATATATTTT
D gene: NA; J gene: TRBJ1-4; clone size: few; V gene: TRBV4-3; CDR3 protein: CASSQGAGFNEKLFF; CDR3 DNA: TGCGCCAGCAGCCAAGGGGCAGGCTTCAATGAAAAACTGTTTTTT
D gene: NA; J gene: TRBJ1-1; clone size: NA; V gene: TRBV7-8; CDR3 protein: CASSLRSNTEAFF; CDR3 DNA: TGTGCCAGCAGCCTCCGTTCGAACACTGAAGCTTTCTTT
D gene: TRBD2; J gene: TRBJ2-1; clone size: NA; V gene: TRBV28; CDR3 protein: CASSLSSGRNNEQFF; CDR3 DNA: TGTGCCAGCAGTTTATCCAGCGGGAGGAACAATGAGCAGTTCTTC
D gene: TRBD2; J gene: TRBJ2-2; clone size: NA; V gene: TRBV11-2; CDR3 protein: CASSYLAGDWSGELFF; CDR3 DNA: TGTGCCAGCAGCTATCTAGCGGGAGATTGGTCCGGGGAGCTGTTTTTT
D gene: NA; J gene: TRBJ1-2; clone size: NA; V gene: TRBV5-4; CDR3 protein: CASSPDRGIYGYTF; CDR3 DNA: TGTGCCAGCAGCCCGGACAGAGGGATATATGGCTACACCTTC
D gene: NA; J gene: TRBJ2-6; clone size: NA; V gene: TRBV7-9; CDR3 protein: CASSLVRPTGANVLTF; CDR3 DNA: TGTGCCAGCAGCTTAGTGAGGCCTACTGGGGCCAACGTCCTGACTTTC
D gene: NA; J gene: TRBJ2-2; clone size: NA; V gene: TRBV7-6; CDR3 protein: CASSLREPNTGELFF; CDR3 DNA: TGTGCCAGCAGCTTGCGGGAACCGAACACCGGGGAGCTGTTTTTT
D gene: NA; J gene: TRBJ2-5; clone size: NA; V gene: TRBV5-1; CDR3 protein: CASSLDSNKETQYF; CDR3 DNA: TGCGCCAGCAGCTTGGACAGTAACAAAGAGACCCAGTACTTC
D gene: TRBD1; J gene: TRBJ1-5; clone size: NA; V gene: TRBV6-6; CDR3 protein: CASSYGLGQLNQPQHF; CDR3 DNA: TGTGCCAGCAGTTACGGCTTGGGACAGCTCAATCAGCCCCAGCATTTT
D gene: NA; J gene: TRBJ2-7; clone size: once; V gene: TRBV7-9; CDR3 protein: CASSGYVQYF; CDR3 DNA: TGTGCCAGCAGCGGCTACGTGCAGTACTTC